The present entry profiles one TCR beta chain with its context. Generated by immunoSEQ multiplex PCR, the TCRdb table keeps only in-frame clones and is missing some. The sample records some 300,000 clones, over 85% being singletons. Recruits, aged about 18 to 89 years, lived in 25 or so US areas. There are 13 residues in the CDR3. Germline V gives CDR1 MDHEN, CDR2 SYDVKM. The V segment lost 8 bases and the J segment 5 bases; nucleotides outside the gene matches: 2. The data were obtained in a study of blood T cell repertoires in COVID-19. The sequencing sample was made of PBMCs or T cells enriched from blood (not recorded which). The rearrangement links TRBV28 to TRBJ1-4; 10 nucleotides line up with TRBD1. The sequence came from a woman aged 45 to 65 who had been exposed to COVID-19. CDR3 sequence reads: CASGTGVNEKLFF. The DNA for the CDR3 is TGTGCCAGCGGGACAGGGGTCAATGAAAAACTGTTTTTT.